This T cell receptor beta chain was recovered during a study of blood T cell repertoires in COVID-19 (dated by TCRdb to the early 2020s). About the investigation overall: Samples covering the acute and convalescent phases of COVID-19 were provided by collaborators in the United States, Italy and Spain. The material from the prospective study consisted of cDNA or gDNA derived from T cells, B-cell-depleted T cells, or PBMCs. Subjects who had been exposed to COVID-19, were actively infected with it, or had recovered from it provided the deeply sampled blood TCRbeta repertoires that made up the dataset. The repertoires were made available in a free public database intended to serve as a resource for research on the immune response to SARS-CoV-2. Samples came from the ongoing ImmuneRACE study (first 160 participants) plus 1,254 subjects from 6 global collaborators. The sample metadata nearly always contained a de-identified subject ID, COVID-19 status, age in years and sex. Where HLA class I and class II types were available, the types were taken from metadata supplied by the sample provider, not from assay-based typing.

The germline V gene provides CDR1 LGHNA and CDR2 YNFKEQ. From cysteine to phenylalanine, the CDR3 is 14 amino acids long. Here the CDR3 DNA is all that survives: 42 bases in frame from base 1. V is clipped by 4 bases and J by 2 bases, and the sequence between their germline boundaries is 10 bases long. Worth noting for this clone: The antigen this receptor binds is unknown. Base quality data are lacking; no much larger clone is found one base away.

The immunoSEQ Assay, a bias-controlled multiplex PCR, was used to amplify TCRbeta CDR3 regions from genomic DNA. On the study's bioinformatics: Within the assay, amplification of reference gene primers was used to estimate how many nucleated cells each sample contained. To quantify the absolute abundance of each unique TCRbeta CDR3 rearrangement, sequence reads were collapsed and filtered. For each sample, productive Simpson clonality was calculated by taking the square root of Simpson's diversity index across productive rearrangements. In TCRdb, the immuneACCESS table is reduced to in-frame sequences with V and J assigned. These tables do not hold every clone; where another copy was compared, an unresolved V gene accounts for under half, and the others remain unexplained. D and trimming were read from the DNA, whereas the V and J calls and clone size are those reported in that table. The sample records under 300,000 clones, roughly 89% of which are singletons. 1.9% of the sample lies in the top ten.

Enrolling through a virtual design, the prospective study's participants ranged in age from roughly 18 to 95 years and lived across roughly 24 United States geographic areas. In the prospective study, cohorts were assigned on the basis of participant-reported clinical history obtained from a screening survey and a study questionnaire. ImmuneRACE Cohort 3 recovered participants were defined by two consecutive negative NP/OP PCR tests, healthcare professional clearance, or symptom resolution. Each participant in the prospective study had whole blood, serum and a nasopharyngeal or oropharyngeal swab collected by mobile phlebotomists. Additional blood draws and questionnaires over an approximately two-month period could optionally be provided by prospective study participants. Prospective study blood samples were shipped either frozen or at room temperature before DNA extraction. The investigation overall reported the following: The quantity of clinical and demographic metadata differed by source and by participant and was supplied without curation.

The sequence derives from a woman aged 55-75 years who had recovered from COVID-19. This chain is built from TRBV4-2 and TRBJ2-3, with no confident D gene call. Sequencing input: PBMCs or T cells enriched from blood (not recorded which). The CDR3 reads CASSRDSYTDTQYF. DNA sequence: TGTGCCAGCAGCCGAGATTCCTACACAGATACGCAGTATTTT.